This TCR beta chain was identified in a study of patients and donors after allogeneic stem cell transplantation. MiXCR was run by TCRdb on the RT-PCR reads, yielding one entry per CDR3 protein. The sample has about a million distinct CDR3 sequences, over 15% seen once. Per the germline V gene, CDR1 is ENHRY and CDR2 is SYGVKD. Trimming pared 4 bases from V and 3 bases from J, leaving 10 bases between. CDR3 size: 13 residues. The receptor comes from a human donor who was either an allogeneic HSCT recipient or a stem cell or donor lymphocyte infusion donor (not recorded which). It is not recorded whose cells these are; they may come from a transplant donor. The source material was blood, either unsorted or a sorted T cell fraction (not recorded which). This chain uses TRBV10-3 with TRBJ2-7; a weak D match, TRBD1 (6 bases). This CDR3 reads CAISAGQSYEQYF. CDR3 bases: TGTGCCATCAGTGCCGGACAGAGCTACGAGCAGTACTTC.